The 14 T cell receptor beta chains listed next were all sequenced from one sample in a study of T-cell memory formation after mild COVID-19. TCRdb passed the 5' RACE reads through MiXCR, listing each CDR3 protein once. Among hundreds of thousands of distinct CDR3 sequences, about 23% were seen once, and the ten largest hold around 12%. Source material: PBMCs or a T cell subset sorted from them (not recorded which). The receptors shown here come from an adult woman who had mild COVID-19 (a few samples of this study predate the infection). Cell type and time point are not known.

This clonotype was found a few times. The chain combines TRBV3-1 with TRBJ1-2, with 7 bases matching TRBD1. There are 19 residues in the CDR3. Germline assignment: CDR1 LGHDT and CDR2 YNNKEL (reference sequence). The V segment lost 1 base and the J segment 0 bases; nucleotides outside the gene matches: 14. The DNA of the CDR3 is TGTGCCAGCAGCCAAGGTGTGGTAGGGGGCGCGTTTGCTAACTATGGCTACACCTTC. Protein product: CASSQGVVGGAFANYGYTF.

This clonotype has a single count. The chain couples TRBV5-1 to TRBJ1-1; 9 bases are shared with TRBD1. The length of the CDR3 is 15 residues. Losses at the gene ends were 4 bases for V and 2 bases for J; bases not matched to a gene: 6. Germline V gene data show CDR1 as SGHRS and CDR2 as YFSETQ. The CDR3 DNA follows: TGCGCCAGCAGCGAACAGGGGGCGGGAAACACTGAAGCTTTCTTT. Translating gives CASSEQGAGNTEAFF.

This clonotype was counted only a few times. The chain combines TRBV24-1 with TRBJ2-1; 8 positions agree with TRBD1. V shed 7 bases, J shed 7 bases, and the junction held 8 bases outside the gene matches. The CDR3 is 14 residues long. Per the germline V gene, CDR1 is KGHDR and CDR2 is SFDVKD. The CDR3 spells CATRAQGAGNEQFF. The CDR3, as DNA: TGTGCCACCAGAGCTCAGGGGGCGGGTAATGAGCAGTTCTTC.

V and J are TRBV5-1 and TRBJ2-7; D uncertain. The CDR3 length is 13 residues. Germline assignment: CDR1 SGHRS and CDR2 YFSETQ. The V end was cut by 3 bases, the J end by 5 bases, with 12 bases between. The CDR3 DNA reads TGCGCCAGCAGCTCCTGGGGAAGTGACGAGCAGTACTTC. Protein product: CASSSWGSDEQYF.

The CDR3 here is CASSPSTGMNGYTF. The CDR3 nucleotides read TGTGCCAGCAGCCCGAGTACGGGGATGAATGGCTACACCTTC. V usage is TRBV7-8 and J usage is TRBJ1-2; no definite D call. Looked up from germline, CDR1 is SGHVS and CDR2 is FQNEAQ. Between the trimmed V and J ends, which lost 5 bases and 6 bases, there was a span of 16 bases. This CDR3 spans 14 amino acids.

This clonotype was observed a few times. The chain carries TRBV14 and TRBJ2-6; D is unresolved. Germline CDR1 and CDR2: SGHDN and FVKESK. With 5 bases removed from V and 3 bases from J, the gap between germline ends came to 2 bases. This CDR3 comprises 12 residues. In DNA form, the CDR3 reads TGTGCCAGCAGCGGTGGGGCCAACGTCCTGACTTTC. Amino acids: CASSGGANVLTF. The whole variable domain, remainder taken from reference TRBV14 and TRBJ2-6, is EAGVTQFPSHSVIEKGQTVTLRCDPISGHDNLYWYRRVMGKEIKFLLHFVKESKQDESGMPNNRFLAERTGGTYSTLKVQPAELEDSGVYFCASSGGANVLTFGAGSRLTVL.

In this sample, this clonotype turned up a few times. V and J are TRBV5-1 and TRBJ2-1, with 7 positions matching TRBD2. The CDR3 sequence is 14 residues long. Germline values: CDR1 SGHRS, CDR2 YFSETQ. The trim removed 0 bases at V and 9 bases at J, leaving 6 bases unmatched. The CDR3: CASSLVGGVSEQFF. CDR3 coding DNA: TGCGCCAGCAGCTTGGTTGGGGGGGTAAGTGAGCAGTTCTTC.

V gene TRBV12-3 or TRBV12-4 combines with J gene TRBJ2-7; 10 positions agree with TRBD1. CDR3 length: 17 amino acids. The ends lost 5 bases at V and 0 bases at J; junction bases unmatched: 10. The CDR3 reads CASSPRDRGGNSYEQYF. CDR3 DNA sequence: TGTGCCAGCAGTCCTAGGGACAGGGGCGGAAACTCCTACGAGCAGTACTTC.

This clonotype was counted between two and nine times. The gene calls are TRBV12-3 or TRBV12-4 and TRBJ1-2; D may be TRBD1 (5 bases). The V end lost 6 bases, the J end lost 2 bases, and 10 bases lay between the germline ends. CDR3 length: 13 amino acids. CDR3 sequence: CASSQGRNYGYTF. DNA for the CDR3: TGTGCCAGCAGCCAGGGCAGGAACTATGGCTACACCTTC.

The V gene is TRBV5-1, the J gene TRBJ2-5; TRBD2 matches 10 bases. The CDR3 extends over 16 amino acids. The V gene's germline CDR1 is SGHRS and CDR2 YFSETQ. The junction had 13 bases not matched to a gene; V was cut back by 2 bases and J by 9 bases. The CDR3 nucleotides read TGCGCCAGCAGCTTAGTAGCGGGGGGCCAAGTGGGGTCCCAGTACTTC. Translated: CASSLVAGGQVGSQYF.

The chain joins TRBV7-2 to TRBJ2-2; D uncertain. Germline CDR1 reads SGHTA; CDR2 reads FQGNSA. The length of the CDR3 is 15 residues. Trimming shortened V by 3 bases and J by 2 bases, and 10 bases separated the two germline ends. The CDR3 loop is CASSFVALNTGELFF. The CDR3 nucleotides read TGTGCCAGCAGCTTCGTGGCGCTAAACACCGGGGAGCTGTTTTTT.

The chain combines TRBV3-1 with TRBJ1-2; no clear D. The CDR3 has 13 residues. From germline, CDR1 is LGHDT and CDR2 YNNKEL (reference sequence). Trimming took 5 bases from V and 6 from J, leaving 13 bases between them. CDR3 coding DNA: TGTGCCAGCAGCAGGACGCCTCTCCATGGCTACACCTTC. Its protein is CASSRTPLHGYTF.

This clonotype was recorded a few times. The chain combines TRBV5-1 with TRBJ2-1, with D possibly matching TRBD2 (6 bases). With 7 bases removed from V and 0 bases from J, the gap between germline ends came to 17 bases. This CDR3 spans 16 amino acids. CDR1 is SGHRS and CDR2 is YFSETQ in the germline V gene. For the CDR3, the DNA is TGCGCCAGCGCCATCCAGGGACTTAGCTCCTACAATGAGCAGTTCTTC. This gives the protein CASAIQGLSSYNEQFF.

This clonotype was detected only a few times. The chain links TRBV20-1 to TRBJ1-4; 7 bases are a match to TRBD1. CDR3 size: 15 residues. V was pared by 3 bases and J by 7 bases, with 11 bases of the junction left unmatched. CDR1 is DFQATT and CDR2 is SNEGSKA in the germline V gene (reference sequence). This CDR3 is CSASLQQGLGEKLFF. The CDR3 DNA is TGCAGTGCTAGTCTACAACAGGGGCTAGGTGAAAAACTGTTTTTT.